This is a list of T cell receptor beta chains from one sample in a study of control samples from healthy donors and cancer patients. TCRdb's table, derived via immunoSEQ multiplex PCR, lists solely in-frame clones and lacks some. The data hold about 110,000 clones, with 90% to 95% observed a single time. The sequenced sample consisted of blood. These receptors were taken from a woman between 18 and 30 years old in good health. Each CDR3 is given with its conserved first and last residue. D genes are given only for firm matches. For some rows the clone size is stated as once, few or many, or as a class when expanded; others skip it.

-	TRBV28	-	TRBJ1-1	CASSLVEGTEAFF	TGTGCCAGCAGTTTGGTGGAAGGCACTGAGGCTTTCTTT
TRBD2	TRBV3-1/TRBV3-2	-	TRBJ2-7	CASSQWGTSGGPYEQYF	TGTGCCAGCAGCCAATGGGGTACTAGCGGGGGTCCCTACGAGCAGTACTTC
-	TRBV9	-	TRBJ2-1	CASSDRPSGSYNEQFF	TGTGCCAGCAGCGATCGGCCATCGGGTTCATACAATGAGCAGTTCTTC
-	TRBV6-1	-	TRBJ1-1	CASSEGPQGGTEAFF	TGTGCCAGCAGTGAAGGACCCCAGGGAGGGACTGAAGCTTTCTTT
-	TRBV9	once	TRBJ1-4	CASSPQTATTNEKLFF	TGTGCCAGCAGCCCCCAGACAGCTACAACTAATGAAAAACTGTTTTTT
TRBD2	TRBV18	-	TRBJ2-1	CASSPPLLATDWNEQFF	TGTGCCAGCTCACCGCCCTTACTAGCGACTGATTGGAATGAGCAGTTCTTC
-	TRBV6-5	-	TRBJ1-1	CASSLSGTNTEAFF	TGTGCCAGTTCCCTTTCAGGGACGAACACTGAAGCTTTCTTT
-	TRBV6-5	-	TRBJ2-3	CASSYGAGTDTQYF	TGTGCCAGCAGTTACGGGGCAGGCACAGATACGCAGTATTTT
-	TRBV9	-	TRBJ1-4	CASSPRDTATNEKLFF	TGTGCCAGCAGCCCCCGGGACACTGCAACTAATGAAAAACTGTTTTTT
-	TRBV2	-	TRBJ1-5	CASSRDSNQPQHF	TGTGCCAGCAGCAGGGATAGCAATCAGCCCCAGCATTTT
-	TRBV7-3	-	TRBJ2-4	CASSSGPKNIQYF	TGTGCCAGCAGCTCGGGGCCCAAAAACATTCAGTACTTC
TRBD2	TRBV10-1	-	TRBJ2-1	CASSGGLAAYSEQFF	TGCGCCAGCAGTGGGGGACTAGCGGCCTACAGTGAGCAGTTCTTC
-	TRBV9	-	TRBJ1-1	CASSIGTRNTEAFF	TGTGCCAGCAGCATCGGGACTCGGAACACTGAAGCTTTCTTT
-	TRBV19	-	TRBJ1-5	CASSIAGDDQPQHF	TGTGCCAGTAGTATAGCAGGGGACGATCAGCCCCAGCATTTT